Listed below are T cell receptor beta chains from one sample, sequenced in a study of prognosis after radiotherapy for stage I lung cancer. TCRdb reprocessed the multiplex PCR reads via MiXCR and lists one record per CDR3 protein. The profile covers around 16,000 distinct CDR3 sequences, with under 50% appearing a single time and about two fifths taken by the ten largest. The sample was PBMCs, taken before or after stereotactic body radiation therapy (not recorded which). These receptors originate from a donor over 45 with non-small cell lung cancer. The CDR3 runs from the conserved cysteine through the conserved F or W. The order of the fields is CDR3 length, J gene, V gene, D gene, clone size, CDR3 DNA, CDR3 protein. D genes are given only for firm matches. Size is stated for part of the rows, as once, few or many counts, or as a class when the clone is expanded.

CDR3 length: 19
J gene: TRBJ2-2
V gene: TRBV27
D gene: TRBD1
clone size: medium-sized
CDR3 DNA: TGTGCCAGCAGTTTAAGGTTCCACCCCGGGGACAGGAACACCGGGGAGCTGTTTTTT
CDR3 protein: CASSLRFHPGDRNTGELFF

CDR3 length: 15
J gene: TRBJ2-1
V gene: TRBV28
D gene: TRBD1
clone size: many
CDR3 DNA: TGTGCCAGCAGTTCGGGGACAGGGGCCTACAATGAGCAGTTCTTC
CDR3 protein: CASSSGTGAYNEQFF

CDR3 length: 15
J gene: TRBJ2-1
V gene: TRBV7-6
D gene: TRBD2
clone size: NA
CDR3 DNA: TGTGCCAGCGGGAGCGGGACTAGCGGTTACAATGAGCAGTTCTTC
CDR3 protein: CASGSGTSGYNEQFF

CDR3 length: 12
J gene: TRBJ2-1
V gene: TRBV28
D gene: NA
clone size: NA
CDR3 DNA: TGTGCCATCGCGGGACAGCACAATGAGCAGTTCTTC
CDR3 protein: CAIAGQHNEQFF

CDR3 length: 15
J gene: TRBJ1-2
V gene: TRBV3-1
D gene: NA
clone size: many
CDR3 DNA: TGTGCCAGCAGCCAAGAGGGAGGGGGTGTCAGGGGCTACACCTTC
CDR3 protein: CASSQEGGGVRGYTF

CDR3 length: 16
J gene: TRBJ2-3
V gene: TRBV12-3/TRBV12-4
D gene: NA
clone size: many
CDR3 DNA: TGTGCCAGCAGTTTGAGGGGACGCCTAAGCACAGATACGCAGTATTTT
CDR3 protein: CASSLRGRLSTDTQYF

CDR3 length: 13
J gene: TRBJ1-1
V gene: TRBV6-1
D gene: NA
clone size: NA
CDR3 DNA: TGTGCCAGCAGTGAAGCGTCTCACAGGAGCGCTTTCTTT
CDR3 protein: CASSEASHRSAFF

CDR3 length: 17
J gene: TRBJ2-2
V gene: TRBV12-5
D gene: TRBD2
clone size: many
CDR3 DNA: TGTGCTAGTGGTTCCTCGTCGGGGGGGAGGGACACCGGGGAGCTGTTTTTT
CDR3 protein: CASGSSSGGRDTGELFF

CDR3 length: 17
J gene: TRBJ2-1
V gene: TRBV7-3
D gene: NA
clone size: many
CDR3 DNA: TGTGCCAGCAGCCTATCTTCAGCCAGCAAGGCCTACAATGAGCAGTTCTTC
CDR3 protein: CASSLSSASKAYNEQFF

CDR3 length: 14
J gene: TRBJ1-6
V gene: TRBV3-1
D gene: TRBD1
clone size: NA
CDR3 DNA: TGTGCCAGCAGCGCCCGGGACAGGAATTCACCCCTCCACTTT
CDR3 protein: CASSARDRNSPLHF

CDR3 length: 19
J gene: TRBJ2-2
V gene: TRBV9
D gene: TRBD2
clone size: NA
CDR3 DNA: TGTGCCAGCAGCGTAGCCCCGGGGAGCGGGAGGGCCGAGTCCGTTGAGCTGTTTTTT
CDR3 protein: CASSVAPGSGRAESVELFF

CDR3 length: 14
J gene: TRBJ2-1
V gene: TRBV2
D gene: TRBD1
clone size: NA
CDR3 DNA: TGTGCCAGCAGGGGCGGACAGGGCGGGCGTGAGCAGTTCTTC
CDR3 protein: CASRGGQGGREQFF

CDR3 length: 14
J gene: TRBJ1-1
V gene: TRBV28
D gene: NA
clone size: many
CDR3 DNA: TGTGCCAGCAGTTTACATACGGCGGGCACTGAAGCTTTCTTT
CDR3 protein: CASSLHTAGTEAFF

CDR3 length: 12
J gene: TRBJ2-1
V gene: TRBV20-1
D gene: NA
clone size: many
CDR3 DNA: TGCAGTGCTAGAATAAGCATCGATGAGCAGTTCTTC
CDR3 protein: CSARISIDEQFF

CDR3 length: 14
J gene: TRBJ2-1
V gene: TRBV7-2
D gene: NA
clone size: many
CDR3 DNA: TGTGCCAGCAGCTTAGGGGTCGGGGAGGATGAGCAGTTCTTC
CDR3 protein: CASSLGVGEDEQFF

CDR3 length: 12
J gene: TRBJ2-7
V gene: TRBV12-5
D gene: NA
clone size: once
CDR3 DNA: TGTGCCATTGGAGGGTTGTGGAGCGAGCAGTACTTC
CDR3 protein: CAIGGLWSEQYF

CDR3 length: 15
J gene: TRBJ1-2
V gene: TRBV30
D gene: TRBD1
clone size: many
CDR3 DNA: TGTGCCTGGAGTTCCCTAGACAGGGGAAACTATGGCTACACCTTC
CDR3 protein: CAWSSLDRGNYGYTF

CDR3 length: 12
J gene: TRBJ2-7
V gene: TRBV20-1
D gene: NA
clone size: many
CDR3 DNA: TGCAGTGCTATTAGCGGCTTCTACGAGCAGTACTTC
CDR3 protein: CSAISGFYEQYF

CDR3 length: 15
J gene: TRBJ1-2
V gene: TRBV6-1
D gene: NA
clone size: NA
CDR3 DNA: TGTGCCAGCCGCGTTATTGCCTTCCAGAACTATGGCTACACCTTC
CDR3 protein: CASRVIAFQNYGYTF

CDR3 length: 15
J gene: TRBJ1-5
V gene: TRBV6-1
D gene: NA
clone size: few
CDR3 DNA: TGTGCCAGCAGTGAAGCGCTGGGGACGGGTCAGCCCCAGCATTTT
CDR3 protein: CASSEALGTGQPQHF

CDR3 length: 12
J gene: TRBJ1-1
V gene: TRBV28
D gene: NA
clone size: many
CDR3 DNA: TGTGCCAGCATGGGCCCTAACACTGAAGCTTTCTTT
CDR3 protein: CASMGPNTEAFF

CDR3 length: 13
J gene: TRBJ2-1
V gene: TRBV20-1
D gene: NA
clone size: many
CDR3 DNA: TGCAGTGCTAGAGTACTAGCTTATGGTGAGCAGTTCTTC
CDR3 protein: CSARVLAYGEQFF

CDR3 length: 14
J gene: TRBJ1-1
V gene: TRBV28
D gene: NA
clone size: many
CDR3 DNA: TGTGCCAGCAGTACAGGGTTTGAAGCCGCTGAAGCTTTCTTT
CDR3 protein: CASSTGFEAAEAFF

CDR3 length: 14
J gene: TRBJ2-7
V gene: TRBV20-1
D gene: NA
clone size: many
CDR3 DNA: TGCAGTGCTAGTCCCAGGGTGGGGGGATACGAGCAGTACTTC
CDR3 protein: CSASPRVGGYEQYF

CDR3 length: 13
J gene: TRBJ1-1
V gene: TRBV2
D gene: NA
clone size: many
CDR3 DNA: TGTGCCAGCAAGGGACAATCGAACACTGAAGCTTTCTTT
CDR3 protein: CASKGQSNTEAFF

CDR3 length: 15
J gene: TRBJ2-1
V gene: TRBV6-2/TRBV6-3
D gene: NA
clone size: NA
CDR3 DNA: TGTGCCAGCAGTTACGGGGTCTCAAAACACAATGAGCAGTTCTTC
CDR3 protein: CASSYGVSKHNEQFF

CDR3 length: 13
J gene: TRBJ2-5
V gene: TRBV7-9
D gene: NA
clone size: NA
CDR3 DNA: TGTGCCAGCAGCGCCCTGCAGGGAGAGACCCAGTACTTC
CDR3 protein: CASSALQGETQYF

CDR3 length: 16
J gene: TRBJ2-1
V gene: TRBV5-4
D gene: TRBD2
clone size: NA
CDR3 DNA: TGTGCCAGCAGCTTGGGGGCTAGCGGGGGGGCAAATGAGCAGTTCTTC
CDR3 protein: CASSLGASGGANEQFF

CDR3 length: 13
J gene: TRBJ2-2
V gene: TRBV27
D gene: NA
clone size: NA
CDR3 DNA: TGTGCCAGCAGTTTATACGGGGCAGGGGAGCTGTTTTTT
CDR3 protein: CASSLYGAGELFF

CDR3 length: 15
J gene: TRBJ2-1
V gene: TRBV28
D gene: TRBD2
clone size: NA
CDR3 DNA: TGTGCCAGCAGTTCCACTAGCGGATCCTACAATGAGCAGTTCTTC
CDR3 protein: CASSSTSGSYNEQFF

CDR3 length: 12
J gene: TRBJ1-2
V gene: TRBV6-1
D gene: NA
clone size: medium-sized
CDR3 DNA: TGTGCCAGCAGTGAAGGGTCCCCGGGCTACACCTTC
CDR3 protein: CASSEGSPGYTF

CDR3 length: 15
J gene: TRBJ2-2
V gene: TRBV20-1
D gene: NA
clone size: NA
CDR3 DNA: TGCAGTGCTAGAGATAGCACCGGGAACACCGGGGAGCTGTTTTTT
CDR3 protein: CSARDSTGNTGELFF

CDR3 length: 14
J gene: TRBJ1-5
V gene: TRBV2
D gene: NA
clone size: many
CDR3 DNA: TGTGCCAGCAGCGTGGGGGCAGTCAATCAGCCCCAGCATTTT
CDR3 protein: CASSVGAVNQPQHF

CDR3 length: 14
J gene: TRBJ2-3
V gene: TRBV6-1
D gene: TRBD2
clone size: medium-sized
CDR3 DNA: TGTGCCGGAAAATCTGGACTAGTCTCAGATACGCAGTATTTT
CDR3 protein: CAGKSGLVSDTQYF

CDR3 length: 17
J gene: TRBJ2-1
V gene: TRBV7-8
D gene: NA
clone size: NA
CDR3 DNA: TGTGCCAGCAGCTTTCCCGGTACGGGGCGCTCCTACAATGAGCAGTTCTTC
CDR3 protein: CASSFPGTGRSYNEQFF

CDR3 length: 15
J gene: TRBJ1-5
V gene: TRBV19
D gene: NA
clone size: medium-sized
CDR3 DNA: TGTGCCAGTAGTCCTCGCCGAGACCCCAAGCAGCCCCAGCATTTT
CDR3 protein: CASSPRRDPKQPQHF

CDR3 length: 13
J gene: TRBJ2-7
V gene: TRBV10-3
D gene: NA
clone size: NA
CDR3 DNA: TGTGCCATCAGTGAGTCATGGGGGTACGAGCAGTACTTC
CDR3 protein: CAISESWGYEQYF

CDR3 length: 14
J gene: TRBJ1-1
V gene: TRBV4-2
D gene: NA
clone size: many
CDR3 DNA: TGTGCCAGCAGCCAAGGGCAGTCGAACACTGAAGCTTTCTTT
CDR3 protein: CASSQGQSNTEAFF

CDR3 length: 17
J gene: TRBJ2-2
V gene: TRBV24-1
D gene: TRBD1
clone size: NA
CDR3 DNA: TGTGCCACCAGTGATTTGCGCCAGGACAGGGGGCCCGGGGAGCTGTTTTTT
CDR3 protein: CATSDLRQDRGPGELFF

CDR3 length: 14
J gene: TRBJ1-2
V gene: TRBV28
D gene: NA
clone size: NA
CDR3 DNA: TGTGCCAGCAGTTTGGGTGTTACTAACTATGGCTACACCTTC
CDR3 protein: CASSLGVTNYGYTF